This TCR beta chain was sequenced for a study of regulatory T cells in long-lasting Graves disease. This clonotype was seen a few times. Sample time point: newly diagnosed GD, antithyroid drugs for less than 3 months. PBMCs were the source of the RNA used for TCR sequencing. Construction of the TCR beta libraries employed iRepertoire HTBI primers in conjunction with Arm-PCR of CDR3 regions. TCRdb ran MiXCR on the multiplex PCR reads and lists one entry per CDR3 protein. Counted here are approximately 460,000 distinct CDR3 sequences, roughly 15% occurring once; the ten biggest clones make up about 11%. CDR3 length: 13 amino acids. V lost 10 bases to trimming and J lost 4 bases, with 16 bases between them. Germline CDR1 LNHDA, CDR2 SQIVND (reference sequence). This sample also appeared in a second study, on T cells in Graves' hyperthyroidism and ophthalmopathy. Turning to that study: Patients aged 18 to 65 had newly diagnosed hyperthyroidism lasting under 2 months. HTBI primers were the set used in a first-round RT-PCR of the TCR CDR3.

J is TRBJ1-1 and V is TRBV19; possible D gene TRBD1, 6 bases. Material: peripheral blood mononuclear cells (PBMCs), obtained at new diagnosis, from a patient treated with antithyroid drugs. This clonotype originated in a woman aged 25 to 39 with Graves disease. CDR3 in DNA: TGTGCCACCAGACAGGTGATAGGCACTGAAGCTTTCTTT. This gives the protein CATRQVIGTEAFF.